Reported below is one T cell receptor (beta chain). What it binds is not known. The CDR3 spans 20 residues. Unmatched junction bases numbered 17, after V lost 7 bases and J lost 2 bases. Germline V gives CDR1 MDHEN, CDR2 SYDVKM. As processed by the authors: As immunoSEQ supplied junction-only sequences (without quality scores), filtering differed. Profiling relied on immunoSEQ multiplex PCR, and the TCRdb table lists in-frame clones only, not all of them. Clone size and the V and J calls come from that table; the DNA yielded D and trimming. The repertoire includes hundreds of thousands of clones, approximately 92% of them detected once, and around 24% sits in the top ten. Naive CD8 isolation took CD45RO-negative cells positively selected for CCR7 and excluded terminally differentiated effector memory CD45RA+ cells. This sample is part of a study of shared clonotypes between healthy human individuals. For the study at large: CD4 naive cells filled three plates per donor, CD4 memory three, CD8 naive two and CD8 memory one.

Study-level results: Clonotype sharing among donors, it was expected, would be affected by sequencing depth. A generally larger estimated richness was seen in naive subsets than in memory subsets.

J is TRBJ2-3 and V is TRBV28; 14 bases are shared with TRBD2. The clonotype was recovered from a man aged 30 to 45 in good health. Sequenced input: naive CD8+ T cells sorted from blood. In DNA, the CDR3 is TGTGCCAGCAAACGAGCTCGTCAGACTAGCGGGAGGGCCCTCACAGATACGCAGTATTTT. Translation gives CASKRARQTSGRALTDTQYF.